This TCR beta chain was sequenced in a study of cytotoxic CD8 clonotypes in ibrutinib-treated CLL. The data were produced by immunoSEQ multiplex PCR, yet TCRdb's version contains in-frame clones alone and is incomplete. The repertoire holds about 130,000 clones, with around three quarters as singletons. The germline V gene encodes CDR1 MNHNY and CDR2 SVGAGI (reference sequence). With 6 bases removed from V and 11 bases from J, the gap between germline ends came to 8 bases. This CDR3 contains 10 residues. This chain joins TRBV6-6 and TRBJ2-1; D ambiguous. This TCR was recovered from a human donor with chronic lymphocytic leukemia. The sequences come from PBMCs, collected after 12 months of ibrutinib treatment. The DNA of the CDR3 is TGTGCCAGCAGCGACGGACAGCAGTTCTTC. Its protein is CASSDGQQFF.